There are many counts of the clone carrying this T cell receptor (beta chain). The target antigen is unknown. CDR3 length equals 16 residues. Looked up from germline, CDR1 is SGHDT and CDR2 is YYEEEE. Germline trimming cut 3 bases from V and 8 bases from J; bases unmatched to any gene: 10. The sample originates from a study of CD8 T cells in ankylosing spondylitis. General observations from the study: Certain motif variants had earlier appeared in reactive arthritis synovial fluid and blood. A motif in TCR beta, a set of eight highly homologous variants, appeared characteristic of ankylosing spondylitis blood.

Researchers built TCR beta libraries using quantitative 5'-RACE with molecular barcodes. TCRdb passed the 5' RACE reads through MiXCR, listing each CDR3 protein once. The sample gives 100,000 to 150,000 distinct CDR3 sequences, about a tenth of which show up once; approximately 3.6% is in the top ten. The rearrangement links TRBV5-6 to TRBJ2-2; 10 nucleotides align to TRBD2. This receptor was taken from a male donor with ankylosing spondylitis or in good health (not recorded which). Sequencing was performed on blood, either unsorted or a sorted T cell fraction (not recorded which). CDR3 nucleotides: TGTGCCAGCAGCTCGCTAAGCGGGAGGGCCCGTGGGGAGCTGTTTTTT. Amino acid sequence: CASSSLSGRARGELFF.